A selection of T cell receptor beta chains follows, all from one sample in a study of HIV-infected children after antiretroviral therapy interruption. TCRdb re-analysed the 3' RACE reads in MiXCR, keeping a single row per CDR3 protein. In the table there are 45,000 to 50,000 distinct CDR3 sequences, 4.3% of which are singletons. The material was CD45RA+ CD4+ T cells from PBMCs, pooled from several time points, obtained from a donor given antiretroviral therapy, either interrupted or continuous. These receptor sequences come from a pool of human donors with HIV. Both conserved end residues are part of each CDR3. The D gene is left open where the match is weak. Size is stated for part of the rows, as once, few or many counts, or as a class when the clone is expanded.

D gene: TRBD1; clone size: many; V gene: TRBV27; J gene: TRBJ1-1; CDR3 DNA: TGTGCCAGCAGTTCCCAAGGTTGGAGGGGGCTAAGCACTGAAGCTTTCTTT; CDR3 protein: CASSSQGWRGLSTEAFF
D gene: .; clone size: many; V gene: TRBV30; J gene: TRBJ1-1; CDR3 DNA: TGTGCCTGGAGCCGCACTGAAGCTTTCTTT; CDR3 protein: CAWSRTEAFF
D gene: TRBD1; clone size: many; V gene: TRBV12-3/TRBV12-4; J gene: TRBJ1-5; CDR3 DNA: TGTGCCAGCAGTTGGGGACAGAGCAATCAGCCCCAGCATTTT; CDR3 protein: CASSWGQSNQPQHF
D gene: TRBD1; clone size: many; V gene: TRBV18; J gene: TRBJ1-5; CDR3 DNA: TGTGCCAGCTCACCAGACAGGGAGCGGCAGCCCCAGCATTTT; CDR3 protein: CASSPDRERQPQHF
D gene: TRBD2; clone size: many; V gene: TRBV12-3/TRBV12-4; J gene: TRBJ2-1; CDR3 DNA: TGTGCCAGCAGTCTGGGACTAGCGGGGGATGGTTACAATGAGCAGTTCTTC; CDR3 protein: CASSLGLAGDGYNEQFF
D gene: .; clone size: many; V gene: TRBV12-3/TRBV12-4; J gene: TRBJ1-4; CDR3 DNA: TGTGCCAGCAGTCTCCAGGGAGGCGGTGAAAAACTGTTTTTT; CDR3 protein: CASSLQGGGEKLFF
D gene: .; clone size: many; V gene: TRBV23-1; J gene: TRBJ1-1; CDR3 DNA: TGCGCCAGCAGTTGGTACGGGATGGGCCTCACTGAAGCTTTCTTT; CDR3 protein: CASSWYGMGLTEAFF
D gene: .; clone size: many; V gene: TRBV5-1; J gene: TRBJ2-1; CDR3 DNA: TGCGCCAGCAGCTTGGTGATCGGGGAGTACAATGAGCAGTTCTTC; CDR3 protein: CASSLVIGEYNEQFF
D gene: TRBD2; clone size: many; V gene: TRBV30; J gene: TRBJ2-5; CDR3 DNA: TGTGCCTGGAGTCACCGACTAGCGGCGCAAGAGACCCAGTACTTC; CDR3 protein: CAWSHRLAAQETQYF
D gene: TRBD1; clone size: many; V gene: TRBV6-6; J gene: TRBJ1-1; CDR3 DNA: TGTGCCAGCAGAAACTTGAACAGGGGAAGGACTGAAGCTTTCTTT; CDR3 protein: CASRNLNRGRTEAFF
D gene: TRBD1; clone size: .; V gene: TRBV6-1; J gene: TRBJ1-5; CDR3 DNA: TGTGCCAGCAGTGCGACAGGGGCTCAGCCCCAGCATTTT; CDR3 protein: CASSATGAQPQHF
D gene: .; clone size: once; V gene: TRBV4-3; J gene: TRBJ1-6; CDR3 DNA: TGCGCCAGCAGCCAAGAGCAGGGGAGTGGGTCACCCCTCCACTTT; CDR3 protein: CASSQEQGSGSPLHF
D gene: .; clone size: many; V gene: TRBV28; J gene: TRBJ1-1; CDR3 DNA: TGTGCCAGCAGTTCTCTAAAACAGGGTTCCACTGAAGCTTTCTTT; CDR3 protein: CASSSLKQGSTEAFF
D gene: .; clone size: many; V gene: TRBV7-9; J gene: TRBJ1-1; CDR3 DNA: TGTGCCAGCAGCTCTTCCCCTATCGGGACGGACGAAGCTTTCTTT; CDR3 protein: CASSSSPIGTDEAFF
D gene: .; clone size: .; V gene: TRBV28; J gene: TRBJ1-5; CDR3 DNA: TGTGCCAGCAGTTTAGGGATTAGCAATCAGCCCCAGCATTTT; CDR3 protein: CASSLGISNQPQHF
D gene: .; clone size: many; V gene: TRBV19; J gene: TRBJ1-5; CDR3 DNA: TGTGCCAGTAGTACCGCCTATAGCGATCAGCCCCAGCATTTT; CDR3 protein: CASSTAYSDQPQHF
D gene: .; clone size: many; V gene: TRBV7-2; J gene: TRBJ1-5; CDR3 DNA: TGTGCCAGCAGCCCCATAGGCCAGCCCCAGCATTTT; CDR3 protein: CASSPIGQPQHF
D gene: .; clone size: many; V gene: TRBV7-8; J gene: TRBJ2-7; CDR3 DNA: TGTGCCAGCAGCTTAGCAGGGAGCGAGCAGTACTTC; CDR3 protein: CASSLAGSEQYF
D gene: .; clone size: many; V gene: TRBV27; J gene: TRBJ2-3; CDR3 DNA: TGTGCCAGCAGCCCCAAGGTACAGGCTATCCGCACAGATACGCAGTATTTT; CDR3 protein: CASSPKVQAIRTDTQYF
D gene: .; clone size: .; V gene: TRBV20-1; J gene: TRBJ2-2; CDR3 DNA: TGCAGTGCTTCGGACTGGAGGACCGGGGAGCTGTTTTTT; CDR3 protein: CSASDWRTGELFF
D gene: .; clone size: many; V gene: TRBV4-2; J gene: TRBJ1-2; CDR3 DNA: TGTGCCAGCAGCCAAGATCGGGGGGATGGCTACACCTTC; CDR3 protein: CASSQDRGDGYTF
D gene: TRBD1; clone size: many; V gene: TRBV11-2; J gene: TRBJ2-7; CDR3 DNA: TGTGCCAGCAGCGTAGGGACAGGCTCCTACGAGCAGTACTTC; CDR3 protein: CASSVGTGSYEQYF
D gene: TRBD1; clone size: many; V gene: TRBV20-1; J gene: TRBJ2-1; CDR3 DNA: TGCAGTGCTAGCCCCCCGACAGGGGGCAATGAGCAGTTCTTC; CDR3 protein: CSASPPTGGNEQFF
D gene: .; clone size: .; V gene: TRBV2; J gene: TRBJ1-6; CDR3 DNA: TGTGCCAGCAGTGCCAGGGGAGCCTTAGGAAGTTCACCCCTCCACTTT; CDR3 protein: CASSARGALGSSPLHF
D gene: .; clone size: .; V gene: TRBV27; J gene: TRBJ2-7; CDR3 DNA: TGTGCCAGCAGTCCCCTGACGTATACTGCTAAAGACGAGCAGTACTTC; CDR3 protein: CASSPLTYTAKDEQYF
D gene: .; clone size: many; V gene: TRBV20-1; J gene: TRBJ1-3; CDR3 DNA: TGCAGTGCGACGACTGGAAACACCATATATTTT; CDR3 protein: CSATTGNTIYF
D gene: .; clone size: many; V gene: TRBV7-9; J gene: TRBJ2-4; CDR3 DNA: TGTGCCAGCAGCCTAAATTCGGACATTCAGTACTTC; CDR3 protein: CASSLNSDIQYF
D gene: TRBD2; clone size: few; V gene: TRBV24-1; J gene: TRBJ2-3; CDR3 DNA: TGTGCCACCAGTGATTTACCGGGACTAGCTCGCACAGATACGCAGTATTTT; CDR3 protein: CATSDLPGLARTDTQYF
D gene: .; clone size: .; V gene: TRBV11-3; J gene: TRBJ2-1; CDR3 DNA: TGTGCCAGCAGCTTCATGGGGGCGTTCTCGCCGTTCTTC; CDR3 protein: CASSFMGAFSPFF
D gene: .; clone size: .; V gene: TRBV15; J gene: TRBJ1-4; CDR3 DNA: TGTGCCACCAGCCTGGGGGGGAATGAAAAACTGTTTTTT; CDR3 protein: CATSLGGNEKLFF
D gene: TRBD2; clone size: many; V gene: TRBV4-1; J gene: TRBJ2-1; CDR3 DNA: TGCGCCAGCAGCCAGCTGTTGAGCGGGACCTGGAATGAGCAGTTCTTC; CDR3 protein: CASSQLLSGTWNEQFF
D gene: .; clone size: many; V gene: TRBV12-3/TRBV12-4; J gene: TRBJ1-1; CDR3 DNA: TGTGCCAGCAGGCTCGGTATCGGACACCTGAACACTGAAGCTTTCTTT; CDR3 protein: CASRLGIGHLNTEAFF
D gene: TRBD2; clone size: few; V gene: TRBV5-1; J gene: TRBJ2-3; CDR3 DNA: TGCGCCAGCAGCTTGTCGGGGGGGCTGGCAGATACGCAGTATTTT; CDR3 protein: CASSLSGGLADTQYF
D gene: .; clone size: .; V gene: TRBV5-2; J gene: TRBJ1-1; CDR3 DNA: TGTGCCAGTATGAGGGCCCTGGGTATGGACACTGAAGCTTTCTTT; CDR3 protein: CASMRALGMDTEAFF
D gene: .; clone size: many; V gene: TRBV4-1; J gene: TRBJ2-6; CDR3 DNA: TGCGCCAGCAGCCCCGGGACACCTAGCTCTGGGGCCAACGTCCTGACTTTC; CDR3 protein: CASSPGTPSSGANVLTF
D gene: .; clone size: few; V gene: TRBV28; J gene: TRBJ1-5; CDR3 DNA: TGTGCCAGCAGTTTAGGATACAATCAGCCCCAGCATTTT; CDR3 protein: CASSLGYNQPQHF
D gene: .; clone size: many; V gene: TRBV25-1; J gene: TRBJ2-2; CDR3 DNA: TGTGCCAGCAGTGACCCCAGGACGGCGAACACCGGGGAGCTGTTTTTT; CDR3 protein: CASSDPRTANTGELFF
D gene: TRBD1; clone size: few; V gene: TRBV9; J gene: TRBJ1-4; CDR3 DNA: TGTGCCAGCAGCCAAGGACAGGGGTGGGAAAAACTGTTTTTT; CDR3 protein: CASSQGQGWEKLFF
D gene: TRBD1; clone size: many; V gene: TRBV28; J gene: TRBJ2-2; CDR3 DNA: TGTGCCAGCAGTCCGGGACAGATTTACACCGGGGAGCTGTTTTTT; CDR3 protein: CASSPGQIYTGELFF
D gene: .; clone size: many; V gene: TRBV29-1; J gene: TRBJ1-2; CDR3 DNA: TGTGGTGCTAGGTGCAGAACAAACTCCGACTACACCTTC; CDR3 protein: CGARCRTNSDYTF
D gene: .; clone size: many; V gene: TRBV5-8; J gene: TRBJ2-1; CDR3 DNA: TGTGCCAGCAGCCAGGGGGGAGGGAGCAATGAGCAGTTCTTC; CDR3 protein: CASSQGGGSNEQFF
D gene: TRBD2; clone size: few; V gene: TRBV20-1; J gene: TRBJ2-1; CDR3 DNA: TGCAGTGCTAGAGATGGGACTAGCGGGGGCAATGAGCAGTTCTTC; CDR3 protein: CSARDGTSGGNEQFF
D gene: TRBD2; clone size: many; V gene: TRBV12-3/TRBV12-4; J gene: TRBJ2-3; CDR3 DNA: TGTGCCAGCAGATTAACCGGGGGGGATACGCAGTATTTT; CDR3 protein: CASRLTGGDTQYF
D gene: .; clone size: many; V gene: TRBV7-2; J gene: TRBJ1-4; CDR3 DNA: TGTGCCAGCAGCCCCACGGCAGGGAGGGGTGAAAAACTGTTTTTT; CDR3 protein: CASSPTAGRGEKLFF
D gene: .; clone size: few; V gene: TRBV5-1; J gene: TRBJ2-3; CDR3 DNA: TGCGCCAGCAGCTTGGGGGGGACTAGCACAGATACGCAGTATTTT; CDR3 protein: CASSLGGTSTDTQYF
D gene: .; clone size: few; V gene: TRBV5-6; J gene: TRBJ2-3; CDR3 DNA: TGTGCCAGCAGCTCCCTGGGCCCTGGAGAAGATACGCAGTATTTT; CDR3 protein: CASSSLGPGEDTQYF
D gene: .; clone size: many; V gene: TRBV28; J gene: TRBJ2-2; CDR3 DNA: TGTGCCAGCAGTCGCCGCACCGGGGAGCTGTTTTTT; CDR3 protein: CASSRRTGELFF
D gene: TRBD2; clone size: many; V gene: TRBV9; J gene: TRBJ2-3; CDR3 DNA: TGTGCCAGCAGCGGAGGACTAGCGGGGGGAGTCACAGATACGCAGTATTTT; CDR3 protein: CASSGGLAGGVTDTQYF
D gene: TRBD1; clone size: .; V gene: TRBV6-1; J gene: TRBJ1-2; CDR3 DNA: TGTGTCAGCAGTGAAGCCATGGGGCAGGGACAGGGAGGTGGCTACACCTTC; CDR3 protein: CVSSEAMGQGQGGGYTF
D gene: TRBD1; clone size: many; V gene: TRBV15; J gene: TRBJ1-2; CDR3 DNA: TGTGCCACCAGCAGAGCCGGGACAGGGATGATCTATGGCTACACCTTC; CDR3 protein: CATSRAGTGMIYGYTF
D gene: TRBD2; clone size: many; V gene: TRBV28; J gene: TRBJ2-7; CDR3 DNA: TGTGCCAGCAGCCGGACTAGCGGGTCCGCCTACGAGCAGTACTTC; CDR3 protein: CASSRTSGSAYEQYF
D gene: .; clone size: .; V gene: TRBV10-1; J gene: TRBJ2-3; CDR3 DNA: TGCGCCAGCAGTGGTGGCACCCGCACAGATACGCAGTATTTT; CDR3 protein: CASSGGTRTDTQYF
D gene: .; clone size: few; V gene: TRBV7-2; J gene: TRBJ1-3; CDR3 DNA: TGTGCCAGCAGCTTAGACGGGGGTCCTGGAAACACCATATATTTT; CDR3 protein: CASSLDGGPGNTIYF
D gene: .; clone size: few; V gene: TRBV5-1; J gene: TRBJ1-3; CDR3 DNA: TGCGCCAGCACCGCGGACGGAAGGGTAACCTCTGGAAACACCATATATTTT; CDR3 protein: CASTADGRVTSGNTIYF
D gene: .; clone size: many; V gene: TRBV7-8; J gene: TRBJ1-4; CDR3 DNA: TGTGCCAGCAGCTTAGTGAGGAGGACAACTAATGAAAAACTGTTTTTT; CDR3 protein: CASSLVRRTTNEKLFF